This TCR beta chain was sequenced during a study of blood T cell repertoires in COVID-19. The overall study: Specimens from acute and convalescent COVID-19 originated in the United States, Italy and Spain.

This clone was counted once. The V gene's germline CDR1 is LNHDA and CDR2 SQIVND (reference sequence). This CDR3 is built from 14 residues. The junction had 6 bases not matched to a gene; V was cut back by 10 bases and J by 0 bases. TCRdb keeps only in-frame clones here, not all; method: immunoSEQ multiplex PCR. This sample yields 85,000 to 110,000 clones, of which approximately 88% are seen a single time; about 11% belongs to the top ten. This sequence joins TRBV19 and TRBJ1-2, with TRBD1 matching 9 bases. The sequenced sample was peripheral blood. The TCR sequence derives from a human donor in a cohort sampled during active COVID-19. The CDR3 reads CATGTGPANYGYTF. The CDR3, as DNA: TGTGCCACCGGGACAGGGCCCGCTAACTATGGCTACACCTTC.